The 10 T cell receptor beta chains given below trace back to one sample, sequenced in a study of early T cells in non-severe SARS-CoV-2 infection. From the 5' RACE reads, TCRdb called clonotypes with MiXCR, one entry per CDR3 protein. Among around 57,000 distinct CDR3 sequences listed, under 15% were seen once. The sample taken for sequencing was whole blood. The receptors shown here come from an adult who was a healthcare worker with PCR-confirmed SARS-CoV-2 infection or an uninfected control (not recorded which).

This clonotype was recorded many times. The J gene is TRBJ2-1, the V gene TRBV20-1; no clear D. This CDR3 contains 12 residues. Trimming removed 1 base from V and 8 bases from J, with 9 bases in between. The V gene's germline CDR1 is DFQATT and CDR2 SNEGSKA (reference sequence). The DNA of the CDR3 is TGCAGTGCTAGAGTGGTGGCAGATGAGCAGTTCTTC. It codes for CSARVVADEQFF.

This clonotype is medium-sized. The chain combines TRBV12-3 or TRBV12-4 with TRBJ1-1, with a possible D match to TRBD1 (6 bases). This CDR3 contains 13 residues. Trimming removed 3 bases from V and 6 bases from J, with 11 bases in between. CDR3 in DNA: TGTGCCAGCAGTTTTTCAGGGGTAGCTGAAGCTTTCTTT. Translated, it gives CASSFSGVAEAFF.

This clonotype was seen a few times. This sequence joins TRBV2 and TRBJ2-2; D unclear. Trimming took 7 bases from V and 2 from J, leaving 23 bases between them. CDR3 length: 18 residues. CDR1 is SNHLY, CDR2 FYNNEI, per germline. The CDR3 sequence is CASMMGFYGGTNTGELFF. The CDR3, as DNA: TGTGCCAGCATGATGGGGTTTTATGGCGGCACCAACACCGGGGAGCTGTTTTTT.

The chain joins TRBV2 to TRBJ2-1, with D possibly matching TRBD1 (5 bases). V lost 6 bases to trimming and J lost 7 bases, with 16 bases between them. This CDR3 is built from 14 residues. Per the germline V gene, CDR1 is SNHLY and CDR2 is FYNNEI. The CDR3, as DNA: TGTGCCAGCAGGGAGAGACAGCAAAATAATGAGCAGTTCTTC. Its translation: CASRERQQNNEQFF.

The chain recombines TRBV6-6 with TRBJ1-6, with a possible D match to TRBD1 (6 bases). Germline CDR1 and CDR2: MNHNY and SVGAGI (reference sequence). The CDR3 extends over 14 amino acids. The germline V and J ends were trimmed by 2 bases and 12 bases, with 14 bases remaining between them. CDR3 nucleotides: TGTGCCAGCAGTTACCTCCAGGGGATCGTACCCCTCCACTTT. Its protein product is CASSYLQGIVPLHF.

This sequence joins TRBV6-2 or TRBV6-3 and TRBJ2-7, with D perhaps TRBD1 (6 bases). The germline V gene encodes CDR1 MNHEY and CDR2 SVGEGT. The CDR3 extends over 15 amino acids. Trimming removed 4 bases from V and 7 bases from J, with 20 bases in between. The CDR3: CASSFTTGAIGEQYF. CDR3 nucleotide sequence: TGTGCCAGCAGTTTCACGACAGGCGCCATCGGGGAGCAGTACTTC.

The rearrangement joins TRBV7-2 to TRBJ2-2; D may be TRBD2 (6 bases). Germline CDR1 is SGHTA and CDR2 is FQGNSA. CDR3 size: 15 residues. V dropped 5 bases and J dropped 1 base, with 11 bases sitting between them. The DNA of the CDR3 is TGTGCCAGCAGCAACTCAGCGGGGAACACCGGGGAGCTGTTTTTT. Protein sequence: CASSNSAGNTGELFF.

This clonotype was detected many times. The rearrangement joins TRBV5-4 to TRBJ1-6; TRBD1 matches at 7 bases. The trim removed 0 bases at V and 2 bases at J, leaving 5 bases unmatched. Per the germline V gene, CDR1 is SGHNT and CDR2 is YYREEE (reference sequence). The CDR3 loop spans 17 amino acids. The CDR3 loop is CASSLGGGTAYNSPLHF. Written as DNA, the CDR3 is TGTGCCAGCAGCTTGGGAGGGGGGACAGCCTATAATTCACCCCTCCACTTT. Looking up the rest from reference TRBV5-4 and TRBJ1-6 gives the full variable domain: ETGVTQSPTHLIKTRGQQVTLRCSSQSGHNTVSWYQQALGQGPQFIFQYYREEENGRGNFPPRFSGLQFPNYSSELNVNALELDDSALYLCASSLGGGTAYNSPLHFGNGTRLTVT.

As to this clonotype: One junction end disagrees with the germline gene, perhaps due to a read error. The rearrangement joins TRBV7-7 to TRBJ2-1, with 10 bases lining up with TRBD2. This CDR3 spans 15 amino acids. Looked up from germline, CDR1 is SSHAT and CDR2 is FNYEAQ (reference sequence). For the CDR3, the DNA is TGTGCTAGCAGTTCCGGGACTAGCGATTACAATGAGCAGTTCTTC. This translates into CASSSGTSDYNEQFF.

This clonotype was counted a few times. This chain connects TRBV29-1 to TRBJ2-2, with TRBD2 as a possible D gene (5 bases). The V gene lost 4 bases and the J gene lost 7 bases, with 13 bases spanning the gap. The germline V gene encodes CDR1 SQVTM and CDR2 ANQGSEA. This CDR3 spans 13 amino acids. This CDR3 is CSVAAQEGGELFF. CDR3 coding DNA: TGCAGCGTTGCGGCCCAAGAGGGCGGGGAGCTGTTTTTT.